These 27 T cell receptor beta chains share one sample of origin, sequenced in a study of tumor and adjacent non-tumor tissue in lung cancer. The template was RNA from unsorted bulk tissue. Distant lung tissue was collected more than 3 cm away from the tumor edge. A modified ARM-PCR protocol with three rounds of nested PCR amplified TCRbeta. TCRdb recomputed calls from the multiplex PCR reads with MiXCR, one row per CDR3 protein. The repertoire includes about 75,000 distinct CDR3 sequences, around two thirds of them detected once, and about a quarter sits in the top ten. Sequencing was carried out using distant non-tumor lung tissue. The receptors come from a woman aged 50 to 60 with non-small cell lung cancer.

The chain couples TRBV4-3 to TRBJ2-1; D is ambiguous. Trimming left V 2 bases short and J 4 bases short, with 24 bases between. Germline V gene data show CDR1 as LGHNA and CDR2 as YSLEER. This CDR3 region has 19 residues. CDR3 sequence: CASSQKTYSPSRLYNEQFF. CDR3 nucleotides: TGCGCCAGCAGCCAAAAGACCTATAGTCCAAGCAGACTTTACAATGAGCAGTTCTTC.

With regard to this clonotype: One end of the junction does not line up with germline, which may come from a read error. The rearrangement links TRBV5-1 to TRBJ2-1, with a tentative D call TRBD2 (6 bases). The CDR3 extends over 16 amino acids. Germline CDR1 reads SGHRS; CDR2 reads YFSETQ. CDR3 region: CASSYGGGWTYYEQFF. CDR3 sequence (DNA): TGCGCCAGCAGCTACGGTGGGGGGTGGACCTACTATGAGCAGTTCTTC.

A word on this clonotype: Because it lacks the conserved phenylalanine or tryptophan at the end, this CDR3 is likely a read error. This sequence joins TRBV11-2 and TRBJ2-2; maybe TRBD1 (6 bases). Germline CDR1 and CDR2: SGHAT and FQNNGV. This CDR3 is built from 13 residues. In DNA form, the CDR3 reads TGCGCCAGTAGCTGGGGGACAACCGGGGAGCTGTTTCTT. Its protein product is CASSWGTTGELFL.

As regards this clonotype: One end of the junction fails to match germline, which may point to a read error. The chain links TRBV6-5 to TRBJ1-1, with D possibly matching TRBD1 (6 bases). CDR3 length: 14 amino acids. Germline values: CDR1 MNHEY, CDR2 SVGAGI. CDR3 coding DNA: TGTGCCGGCAGTTATCTGGGGGGGCTGGCCGAAGCTTTCTTT. Amino acids: CAGSYLGGLAEAFF.

This clonotype was observed at least ten times. The V gene is TRBV20-1, the J gene TRBJ1-3; a possible D gene is TRBD1 (5 bases). The CDR3 covers 14 residues. Germline lookup yields CDR1 DFQATT and CDR2 SNEGSKA (reference sequence). The V end was cut by 5 bases, the J end by 0 bases, with 11 bases between. CDR3 DNA: TGCAGTGCTCCTAAGGGGTACTCTGGAAACACCATATATTTT. It translates to CSAPKGYSGNTIYF.

V gene TRBV20-1 combines with J gene TRBJ2-7, with 8 bases that match TRBD2. The ends lost 3 bases at V and 2 bases at J; junction bases unmatched: 6. Germline V gene sequence: CDR1 DFQATT, CDR2 SNEGSKA (reference sequence). This CDR3 has 14 residues. The CDR3 sequence: CSARDGGRTYEQYF. CDR3 bases: TGCAGTGCTAGGGATGGCGGGAGGACCTACGAGCAGTACTTC.

This clonotype was counted ten times or more. V and J are TRBV6-6 and TRBJ2-7; perhaps TRBD1 as D (5 bases). The germline V gene encodes CDR1 MNHNY and CDR2 SVGAGI (reference sequence). Between the trimmed V and J ends, which lost 6 bases and 3 bases, there was a span of 15 bases. This CDR3 comprises 14 residues. The chain's CDR3 is CASRDTAGHYEQYF. The CDR3 nucleotides read TGTGCCAGCAGAGATACGGCAGGACACTACGAGCAGTACTTC.

This clonotype was seen many times. The genes are TRBV12-3 or TRBV12-4 and TRBJ1-4; possible D gene TRBD1, 6 bases. The CDR3 is made up of 15 amino acids. V lost 6 bases and J 7 bases, leaving 18 bases between the germline ends. Written as DNA, the CDR3 is TGTGCCAGCAGCCTACAGGGTGGCTTGGGTGAAAAACTGTTTTTT. It is translated as CASSLQGGLGEKLFF.

Of note for this clonotype: A read error may be the cause here, since a much bigger clone is one base away. The chain has TRBV7-6 and TRBJ2-6, with D tentatively TRBD1 (7 bases). V shed 1 base and J shed 3 bases, with 16 bases lying between them. The CDR3 totals 18 residues. The V gene's germline CDR1 is SGHVS and CDR2 FNYEAQ. CDR3 loop: CASSLEVEGADGANVLTF. DNA for the CDR3: TGTGCCAGCAGCTTAGAAGTGGAGGGGGCGGATGGGGCCAACGTCCTGACTTTC.

As concerns this clonotype: A read error may explain this, as a much larger clone is one base away. The J gene is TRBJ2-2, the V gene TRBV6-1; TRBD2 is a possible D gene (6 bases). CDR3 length equals 13 residues. The germline V gene encodes CDR1 MNHNS and CDR2 SASEGT. Here the CDR3 DNA reads TGTGCCAGCAGTTCTTGGGGGACCGGGGGGCTGTTTTTT. Translation gives CASSSWGTGGLFF.

The chain joins TRBV20-1 to TRBJ2-1; D gene ambiguous. The CDR3 is 15 residues long. The V end was cut by 0 bases, the J end by 2 bases, with 11 bases between. Per the germline V gene, CDR1 is DFQATT and CDR2 is SNEGSKA (reference sequence). CDR3: CSARDLVPTYNEQFF. CDR3 DNA: TGCAGTGCTAGAGATCTGGTGCCAACCTACAATGAGCAGTTCTTC.

Remarks on this clonotype: Its ends do not fully match the called genes, so a read error is possible. This chain links TRBV28 with TRBJ2-3; D gene ambiguous. Germline assignment: CDR1 MDHEN and CDR2 SYDVKM. The CDR3 extends over 13 amino acids. The CDR3 DNA follows: TGTGTCAGCAGTACGGCTAACACAGATACGCAGTATTTT. This codes for CVSSTANTDTQYF. Together with reference TRBV28 and TRBJ2-3, the CDR3 gives the full variable domain: DVKVTQSSRYLVKRTGEKVFLECVQDMDHENMFWYRQDPGLGLRLIYFSYDVKMKEKGDIPEGYSVSREKKERFSLILESASTNQTSMYLCVSSTANTDTQYFGPGTRLTVL.

This clonotype was picked up a small number of times. One junction end disagrees with the germline gene, perhaps due to a read error. The rearrangement links TRBV11-2 to TRBJ2-1; TRBD2 aligns across 11 bases. The CDR3 contains 16 residues. The germline gives CDR1 SGHAT, CDR2 FQNNGV. The DNA of the CDR3 is TGTGCCAGCATCCGGATGAAACTAGCGGGGGACAATGAGCAGTTGTTC. The encoded protein is CASIRMKLAGDNEQLF. Complete variable domain (other parts from reference TRBV11-2 and TRBJ2-1): EAGVAQSPRYKIIEKRQSVAFWCNPISGHATLYWYQQILGQGPKLLIQFQNNGVVDDSQLPKDRFSAERLKGVDSTLKIQPAKLEDSAVYLCASIRMKLAGDNEQLFGPGTRLTVL.

Sample share makes this clonotype large. This chain links TRBV11-2 with TRBJ2-1; 11 nucleotides match TRBD2. Germline CDR1 is SGHAT and CDR2 is FQNNGV. The CDR3 runs to 16 residues. The V gene end was trimmed by 5 bases and the J gene end by 5 bases; junction bases not matched to a gene: 8. The CDR3 region is CASSRMILAGDNEQFF. The DNA for the CDR3 is TGTGCCAGCAGCCGGATGATACTAGCGGGGGACAATGAGCAGTTCTTC.

Concerning this clonotype: One junction end disagrees with the germline gene, perhaps due to a read error. The chain combines TRBV9 with TRBJ2-2; D unresolved. This CDR3 has 15 residues. Germline V gene sequence: CDR1 SGDLS, CDR2 YYNGEE. CDR3 in DNA: TGTGCCAGCAGCCCCAGTCCTAGAAACATCGGGGAGCTGTTTTTT. It codes for CASSPSPRNIGELFF.

This clonotype was found many times. V and J are TRBV11-2 and TRBJ1-4, with TRBD1 as a possible D gene (5 bases). Trimming removed 5 bases at V and 0 bases at J, with 10 bases between. CDR1 and CDR2 from the germline V gene are SGHAT and FQNNGV. The CDR3 is made up of 15 amino acids. The CDR3 DNA follows: TGTGCCAGCAGCCCAAGGGGAACAACTAATGAAAAACTGTTTTTT. Translation gives CASSPRGTTNEKLFF.

About this clonotype itself: An end of the junction does not agree with germline; a read error may underlie this. V gene TRBV6-6 combines with J gene TRBJ2-1, with 13 bases that match TRBD2. Germline lookup yields CDR1 MNHNY and CDR2 SVGAGI (reference sequence). The CDR3 runs to 13 residues. CDR3 sequence reads: CTSNGLAGVSGIF. Here the CDR3 DNA reads TGTACCAGCAACGGACTAGCGGGAGTGAGTGGAATCTTC.

The V call is TRBV10-3, the J call TRBJ1-2, with D tentatively TRBD1 (6 bases). The CDR3 is 17 amino acids. Between the trimmed V and J ends, which lost 3 bases and 4 bases, there was a span of 21 bases. Germline lookup yields CDR1 ENHRY and CDR2 SYGVKD. The CDR3 protein is CAISDAGRGALPYGYTF. CDR3 in DNA: TGTGCCATCAGTGATGCGGGACGGGGGGCGCTTCCCTATGGCTACACCTTC.

This clonotype was seen at least ten times. V gene TRBV10-2 combines with J gene TRBJ1-3; D is undetermined. V lost 0 bases, J lost 2 bases, and 8 bases lay in between. CDR1 and CDR2 (germline): WSHSY, SAAADI. The CDR3 has 15 amino acids. The chain's CDR3 is CASSESATPGNTIYF. As DNA, the CDR3 is TGCGCCAGCAGTGAGTCGGCCACCCCTGGAAACACCATATATTTT.

Comment on this clonotype: Mismatch with germline at one junction end may stem from a read error. V gene TRBV6-2 or TRBV6-3 combines with J gene TRBJ2-7; D perhaps matches TRBD1 (6 bases). The CDR3 consists of 14 residues. The germline V gene has CDR1 MNHEY and CDR2 SVGEGT. The CDR3 nucleotides read TGTGCCAGCAGTTACTCAACAGGGAGCCACGAGGAGTACTTC. Its protein product is CASSYSTGSHEEYF.

The rearrangement uses TRBV5-1 and TRBJ1-2; D is perhaps TRBD1 (5 bases). The CDR3 has 13 amino acids. Germline V gene sequence: CDR1 SGHRS, CDR2 YFSETQ. With 1 base removed from V and 5 bases from J, the gap between germline ends came to 9 bases. The CDR3 region has the DNA TGCGCCAGCAGCTTGTTATGGGGGTATGGCTACACCTTC. Translation gives CASSLLWGYGYTF.

This clonotype was observed a handful of times. Possible read error: a much larger clone is one base away. V and J are TRBV29-1 and TRBJ2-1; D is possibly TRBD2 (7 bases). The CDR3 is 16 residues long. V was cut by 7 bases and J by 1 base, with 20 bases left in between. CDR1 and CDR2 (germline): SQVTM, ANQGSEA. The CDR3 protein is CSAVTGGAGSYNEQFF. Here the CDR3 DNA reads TGCAGCGCTGTCACGGGGGGCGCAGGATCCTACAATGAGCAGTTCTTC.

With regard to this clonotype: Germline is not matched at one junction end, which may reflect a read error. The chain is built from TRBV20-1 and TRBJ2-7; 7 bases agree with TRBD1. The CDR3 is 16 amino acids. The germline V gene has CDR1 DFQATT and CDR2 SNEGSKA (reference sequence). The CDR3 region is CSARVQARDSSYEQYF. CDR3 nucleotide sequence: TGCAGCGCTAGAGTCCAGGCCCGGGACAGCTCCTACGAGCAGTACTTC.

The chain links TRBV6-6 to TRBJ1-1, with no clear D. The CDR3 length is 14 residues. With 5 bases removed from V and 8 bases from J, the gap between germline ends came to 18 bases. Germline V CDR1 and CDR2: MNHNY, SVGAGI (reference sequence). The CDR3 loop reads CASSISSEPNEAFF. The CDR3 region has the DNA TGTGCCAGCAGTATTTCTTCAGAGCCCAACGAAGCTTTCTTT.

The sample holds a few counts of this clonotype. The CDR3 nucleotides read TGTGCCAGCAGTCCCTACAGGGGTTTCGACAGGGGGCTTGGTGAAGCTTTCTTT. Its translation is CASSPYRGFDRGLGEAFF. V is TRBV28 and J is TRBJ1-1; 10 bases line up with TRBD1. V gave up 5 bases and J gave up 7 bases; unmatched junction bases: 19. The CDR3 sequence is 18 residues long. The germline CDR1 and CDR2 sequences are MDHEN and SYDVKM.

Details on this clonotype: One junction end disagrees with the germline gene, perhaps due to a read error. J is TRBJ2-3 and V is TRBV20-1; tentative D call: TRBD2 (6 bases). The germline gives CDR1 DFQATT, CDR2 SNEGSKA (reference sequence). The CDR3 length is 15 residues. The CDR3 coding sequence is TGTAGTGCTCCGGGGCGGGGAACTTACACAGATATGCAGTATTTT. Encoded protein: CSAPGRGTYTDMQYF.

This clonotype has more than one count but fewer than ten. A clone one base away is much larger, so this may be a read error. The chain employs TRBV6-5 and TRBJ2-2; D call uncertain. CDR3 size: 13 residues. Germline V lookup: CDR1 MNHEY, CDR2 SVGAGI. CDR3 amino acids: CASTYSAVGELFF. In DNA, the CDR3 is TGTGCCAGCACTTACTCCGCTGTCGGGGAGCTGTTTTTT.